Listed here are 32 T cell receptor beta chains from one sample, sequenced in a study of blood T cell repertoires in COVID-19. Clones were read by immunoSEQ multiplex PCR, and TCRdb kept only the in-frame ones, dropping some. This sample has around 42,000 clones, with about four fifths found just once. Specimen: peripheral blood. The receptor source for this set is a woman aged 55-70 years with acute or convalescent COVID-19.

The V gene is TRBV7-2, the J gene TRBJ2-5; 8 bases fit TRBD1. Unmatched junction bases numbered 5, after V lost 5 bases and J lost 3 bases. The CDR3 spans 14 residues. From germline, CDR1 is SGHTA and CDR2 FQGNSA. This chain's CDR3 is CASSHGQGEETQYF. The CDR3 DNA reads TGTGCCAGCAGCCACGGACAGGGTGAAGAGACCCAGTACTTC.

This clone turned up a few times. The gene calls are TRBV18 and TRBJ1-2; D unclear. V was shortened by 6 bases and J by 0 bases, with 8 bases between the two germline ends. Germline V lookup: CDR1 KGHSH, CDR2 LQKENI. The CDR3 has 13 amino acids. The CDR3 here is CASSAGTNYGYTF. The CDR3 DNA sequence: TGTGCCAGCTCTGCGGGGACTAACTATGGCTACACCTTC.

CDR3 region: CASRRDRDFETQYF. The CDR3 nucleotides are TGCGCCAGCCGCCGGGACAGGGATTTCGAGACCCAGTACTTC. The J gene is TRBJ2-5, the V gene TRBV10-2, with 9 bases matching TRBD1. Germline-derived CDR1 and CDR2 are WSHSY and SAAADI. The J segment lost 5 bases and the V segment lost 8 bases, leaving 9 bases of the junction unmatched. The CDR3 is 14 amino acids.

The chain uses TRBV5-4 and TRBJ2-7, with 12 bases lining up with TRBD2. CDR3 length: 15 amino acids. J gave up 4 bases and V 0 bases, and 2 bases lay outside the gene matches. The V gene's germline CDR1 is SGHNT and CDR2 YYREEE (reference sequence). As DNA, the CDR3 is TGTGCCAGCAGCTTGGGGACTAGCGGGACATACGAGCAGTACTTC. The encoded protein is CASSLGTSGTYEQYF.

This chain joins TRBV18 and TRBJ1-1; D not certain. The CDR3 is 12 amino acids. With 3 bases removed from V and 7 bases from J, the gap between germline ends came to 9 bases. Germline loops: CDR1 KGHSH, CDR2 LQKENI. The CDR3: CASSPYLSEAFF. CDR3 coding DNA: TGTGCCAGCTCACCTTACCTGAGTGAAGCTTTCTTT.

J is TRBJ1-5 and V is TRBV6-1; D ambiguous. Per the germline V gene, CDR1 is MNHNS and CDR2 is SASEGT. V was pared by 1 base and J by 3 bases, with 7 bases between. CDR3 length: 14 residues. The CDR3 DNA sequence: TGTGCCAGCAGTGAAGGAGGAATCAATCAGCCCCAGCATTTT. This encodes CASSEGGINQPQHF.

The sample holds one count of this clone. The chain is built from TRBV4-1 and TRBJ2-1; weak D call: TRBD2 (7 bases). Germline CDR1 MGHRA, CDR2 YSYEKL. V lost 0 bases and J lost 7, with 19 bases in between. The CDR3 runs 17 residues. CDR3 sequence reads: CASSQDRVGGPSNEQFF. The CDR3 bases are TGCGCCAGCAGCCAAGATCGGGTGGGGGGGCCGTCGAATGAGCAGTTCTTC.

This clone was picked up a small number of times. This chain links TRBV5-1 with TRBJ1-6; D is unclear. Trimming left V 4 bases short and J 7 bases short, with 15 bases between. The CDR3 loop spans 15 amino acids. Germline values: CDR1 SGHRS, CDR2 YFSETQ. The CDR3 DNA follows: TGCGCCAGCAGCCAGAGCCTCATGAGGAATTCACCCCTCCACTTT. Translating it yields CASSQSLMRNSPLHF.

The chain joins TRBV7-8 to TRBJ1-5, with 8 bases identical to TRBD1. The V segment lost 5 bases and the J segment 0 bases; nucleotides outside the gene matches: 9. Looked up from germline, CDR1 is SGHVS and CDR2 is FQNEAQ. There are 17 residues in the CDR3. Here the CDR3 reads CASSLGTGAYSNQPQHF. The DNA of the CDR3 is TGTGCCAGCAGCCTCGGGACAGGAGCTTATAGCAATCAGCCCCAGCATTTT.

The gene calls are TRBV7-6 and TRBJ1-5; D gene unclear. The CDR3 consists of 13 residues. Looked up from germline, CDR1 is SGHVS and CDR2 is FNYEAQ. V lost 1 base and J 5 bases, leaving 6 bases between the germline ends. The CDR3 spells CASSLELDQPQHF. The CDR3 nucleotides read TGTGCCAGCAGCTTAGAACTGGATCAGCCCCAGCATTTT.

The chain joins TRBV4-1 to TRBJ1-5, with D tentatively TRBD1 (5 bases). CDR3 length equals 13 residues. Germline CDR1 MGHRA, CDR2 YSYEKL. Trimming pared 4 bases from V and 4 bases from J, leaving 8 bases between. The CDR3 spells CASSPGVNQPQHF. DNA of the CDR3: TGCGCCAGCAGCCCGGGGGTTAATCAGCCCCAGCATTTT.

The chain has TRBV6-4 and TRBJ1-6; 9 nucleotides line up with TRBD1. In germline, CDR1 is MRHNA, CDR2 SNTAGT. This CDR3 contains 15 residues. Trimming cost V 2 bases and J 7 bases; bases outside gene matches: 3. CDR3: CASSDGQGRNSPLHF. CDR3 nucleotides: TGTGCCAGCAGTGACGGACAGGGGAGGAATTCACCCCTCCACTTT.

The gene calls are TRBV3-1 (or the pseudogene TRBV3-2) and TRBJ2-7, with TRBD2 matching 7 bases. Germline CDR1 is LGHDT and CDR2 is YNNKEL (reference sequence). The CDR3 consists of 14 residues. The V gene end was trimmed by 10 bases and the J gene end by 2 bases; junction bases not matched to a gene: 11. Here the CDR3 DNA reads TGTGCCACTACGATGTCTAGCGGACCCTACGAGCAGTACTTC. Protein: CATTMSSGPYEQYF.

The chain uses TRBV3-1 (or the pseudogene TRBV3-2) and TRBJ2-5; 7 nucleotides align to TRBD1. Germline V gene data show CDR1 as LGHDT and CDR2 as YNNKEL (reference sequence). The CDR3 is 16 amino acids. With V trimmed by 4 bases and J by 1 base, 9 bases remained unmatched. The chain's CDR3 is CASSPPTGRGQETQYF. The CDR3, as DNA: TGTGCCAGCAGCCCACCGACAGGGAGAGGCCAAGAGACCCAGTACTTC.

V usage is TRBV15 and J usage is TRBJ1-4; TRBD1 aligns across 7 bases. The CDR3 is 16 residues long. The ends lost 2 bases at V and 5 bases at J; junction bases unmatched: 8. Per germline, CDR1 LNHNV and CDR2 YYDKDF (reference sequence). The CDR3 is CATSRFSGTANEKLFF. For the CDR3, the DNA is TGTGCCACCAGCAGATTTTCCGGGACAGCGAATGAAAAACTGTTTTTT.

The chain recombines TRBV19 with TRBJ1-2; D unclear. The V end lost 7 bases, the J end lost 5 bases, and 17 bases lay between the germline ends. The V gene's germline CDR1 is LNHDA and CDR2 SQIVND (reference sequence). The CDR3 is 14 amino acids. This chain's CDR3 is CASTRQETEYGYTF. The CDR3 DNA reads as TGTGCCAGTACCAGGCAAGAGACGGAATATGGCTACACCTTC.

The chain links TRBV3-1 (or the pseudogene TRBV3-2) to TRBJ2-3; D ambiguous. The V gene lost 2 bases and the J gene lost 0 bases, with 12 bases spanning the gap. From germline, CDR1 is LGHDT and CDR2 YNNKEL (reference sequence). CDR3 length: 16 residues. CDR3 coding DNA: TGTGCCAGCAGCCAAATTGTGGGCCTAAGCACAGATACGCAGTATTTT. Its translation is CASSQIVGLSTDTQYF.

The CDR3 reads CASSQEASGYTQYF. CDR3 in DNA: TGTGCCAGCAGCCAGGAAGCTAGCGGGTATACGCAGTATTTT. The J gene is TRBJ2-3, the V gene TRBV4-2; 8 nucleotides agree with TRBD2. CDR1 and CDR2 from the germline V gene are LGHNA and YNFKEQ. The length of the CDR3 is 14 residues. V lost 3 bases and J lost 7; bases outside the gene matches: 6.

The rearrangement joins TRBV2 to TRBJ2-2, with 8 bases that match TRBD2. Germline V gene sequence: CDR1 SNHLY, CDR2 FYNNEI. This CDR3 contains 14 residues. V was clipped by 10 bases and J by 0 bases; unmatched bases: 4. This chain's CDR3 is CATLAGPNTGELFF. The CDR3 DNA is TGTGCCACCTTAGCGGGGCCGAACACCGGGGAGCTGTTTTTT.

The chain couples TRBV19 to TRBJ2-1, with 8 bases lining up with TRBD2. Trimming at V came to 6 bases and at J to 8 bases, leaving 12 bases not matched to a gene. This CDR3 is built from 15 residues. The germline CDR1 and CDR2 sequences are LNHDA and SQIVND (reference sequence). The CDR3 protein is CASSNGGAGYDEQFF. CDR3 nucleotides: TGTGCCAGTAGCAACGGGGGGGCCGGGTACGATGAGCAGTTCTTC.

This chain connects TRBV12-5 to TRBJ2-1, with 13 nucleotides matching TRBD2. The CDR3 loop spans 13 amino acids. Germline V gene lookup returns CDR1 LGHNT and CDR2 FRNRAP. V was pared by 6 bases and J by 8 bases, with 1 base of the junction left unmatched. The CDR3 sequence is CASGLAGGDEQFF. DNA of the CDR3: TGTGCTAGTGGACTAGCGGGGGGGGATGAGCAGTTCTTC.

This clone was observed once. This chain connects TRBV7-3 to TRBJ2-6; D unresolved. V was clipped by 0 bases and J by 0 bases, with 9 bases between them. Germline assignment: CDR1 SGHTA and CDR2 FQGTGA. The CDR3 is 17 residues long. This CDR3 reads CASSLTPLSSGANVLTF. The CDR3 DNA reads TGTGCCAGCAGCTTAACCCCCCTCAGCTCTGGGGCCAACGTCCTGACTTTC.

In DNA, the CDR3 is TGTGCCAGCAGTCCCCATAGTTCGCTAAACTATGGCTACACCTTC. Translated: CASSPHSSLNYGYTF. The chain combines TRBV28 with TRBJ1-2, with D unresolved. Germline V CDR1 and CDR2: MDHEN, SYDVKM. V lost 5 bases and J lost 2, with 15 bases in between. The CDR3 has 15 amino acids.

The chain couples TRBV27 to TRBJ2-6; 8 bases map to TRBD2. This CDR3 region has 20 residues. Germline V gives CDR1 MNHEY, CDR2 SMNVEV (reference sequence). V lost 2 bases to trimming and J lost 0 bases; unmatched junction nucleotides: 12. CDR3 loop: CASSLRWSGGVPSGANVLTF. The CDR3 bases are TGTGCCAGCAGTTTAAGGTGGAGCGGGGGCGTACCCTCTGGGGCCAACGTCCTGACTTTC.

This chain links TRBV5-6 with TRBJ2-3; a possible D gene is TRBD1 (6 bases). Germline lookup yields CDR1 SGHDT and CDR2 YYEEEE. V lost 0 bases and J 7 bases, leaving 12 bases between the germline ends. The CDR3 totals 14 residues. The CDR3 sequence: CASSLEDSLNTQYF. The CDR3 nucleotides are TGTGCCAGCAGCTTGGAGGACAGTTTAAATACGCAGTATTTT.

V and J are TRBV30 and TRBJ2-3; 10 nucleotides match TRBD2. Germline loops: CDR1 GTSNPN, CDR2 SVGIG (reference sequence). Trimming took 0 bases from V and 6 from J; bases not matched to a gene: 9. The CDR3 is made up of 16 amino acids. CDR3 nucleotide sequence: TGTGCCTGGAGTGTACTTCTTAGCGGGAGGCCCGATACGCAGTATTTT. Amino acids: CAWSVLLSGRPDTQYF.

CDR3 in amino acids: CASSDRSGTTYNEQFF. The CDR3 region has the DNA TGCGCCAGCAGTGATCGTAGCGGGACGACCTACAATGAGCAGTTCTTC. This chain uses TRBV10-1 with TRBJ2-1; 8 bases are a match to TRBD2. This CDR3 spans 16 amino acids. V trimming: 3 bases; J trimming: 2 bases; junction bases outside the gene matches: 6. The germline V gene encodes CDR1 WNHNN and CDR2 SYGVQD (reference sequence).

This clone was seen once. This chain joins TRBV29-1 and TRBJ2-7; 10 nucleotides agree with TRBD1. The ends lost 6 bases at V and 7 bases at J; junction bases unmatched: 12. CDR3 size: 14 residues. Germline-derived CDR1 and CDR2 are SQVTM and ANQGSEA. The CDR3 loop is CSVGRQGAMREQYF. For the CDR3, the DNA is TGCAGCGTGGGTCGACAGGGGGCTATGAGAGAGCAGTACTTC.

This rearrangement joins TRBV2 to TRBJ1-4; D gene uncertain. The CDR3 covers 12 residues. The germline V and J ends were trimmed by 5 bases and 7 bases, with 8 bases remaining between them. The germline V gene has CDR1 SNHLY and CDR2 FYNNEI. CDR3 residues: CASSRYSEKLFF. The CDR3, as DNA: TGTGCCAGCAGTCGCTATAGTGAAAAACTGTTTTTT.

The chain recombines TRBV5-6 with TRBJ2-1, with D possibly matching TRBD1 (5 bases). The CDR3 is 14 residues long. Germline CDR1 SGHDT, CDR2 YYEEEE. V dropped 1 base and J dropped 4 bases, with 9 bases sitting between them. CDR3 region: CASSLPGLYNEQFF. DNA of the CDR3: TGTGCCAGCAGCTTGCCAGGGTTATACAATGAGCAGTTCTTC.

Here the CDR3 reads CASSHGGQNTEAFF. CDR3 DNA sequence: TGCGCCAGCAGCCACGGCGGACAGAACACTGAAGCTTTCTTT. The rearrangement joins TRBV5-1 to TRBJ1-1; possibly TRBD1 for D (5 bases). Trimming removed 4 bases from V and 1 base from J, with 11 bases in between. Per the germline V gene, CDR1 is SGHRS and CDR2 is YFSETQ. The CDR3 is 14 residues long.

This chain connects TRBV25-1 to TRBJ2-5, with 10 bases aligning to TRBD2. Per germline, CDR1 MGHDK and CDR2 SYGVNS. This CDR3 is 16 amino acids long. Trimming took 2 bases from V and 3 from J; bases not matched to a gene: 6. The CDR3 DNA follows: TGTGCCAGCAGTGAAATAGCGGGGGGCCTGGAAGAGACCCAGTACTTC. Translation: CASSEIAGGLEETQYF.